Listed below are T cell receptor beta chains from one sample, sequenced in a study of radiotherapy plus CTLA-4 blockade in lung cancer. Libraries were prepared by immunoSEQ multiplex PCR; TCRdb keeps only in-frame clonotypes and omits some of them. The sample lists 40,000 or so clones; around three quarters were seen once. Sequencing was performed on peripheral blood, taken from a patient treated with radiotherapy plus ipilimumab. These receptors all stem from a human donor with non-small cell lung cancer who had stable disease on radiotherapy plus ipilimumab. CDR3s include the opening cysteine and the closing phenylalanine or tryptophan. The D gene is left open where the match is weak. A clone size is listed for some rows: how often the clone was seen (once, few, many), or a class if it is expanded.

j_call: TRBJ2-4
d_call: NA
v_call: TRBV6-5
clone_size: once
cdr3_aa: CASSYSRGLGNIQYF
cdr3_nt: TGTGCCAGCAGTTACTCGAGGGGATTGGGAAACATTCAGTACTTC

j_call: TRBJ1-5
d_call: TRBD1
v_call: TRBV18
clone_size: NA
cdr3_aa: CASSPTGQGKQPQHF
cdr3_nt: TGTGCCAGCTCGCCTACGGGACAGGGGAAACAGCCCCAGCATTTT

j_call: TRBJ1-4
d_call: NA
v_call: TRBV5-1
clone_size: NA
cdr3_aa: CASSLRQVGTNEKLFF
cdr3_nt: TGCGCCAGCAGCTTGAGGCAGGTGGGAACTAATGAAAAACTGTTTTTT

j_call: TRBJ2-3
d_call: TRBD1
v_call: TRBV7-9
clone_size: NA
cdr3_aa: CASSRQGAADTQYF
cdr3_nt: TGTGCCAGCAGCCGACAGGGGGCCGCAGATACGCAGTATTTT

j_call: TRBJ1-5
d_call: NA
v_call: TRBV18
clone_size: NA
cdr3_aa: CASSQQGPNQPQHF
cdr3_nt: TGTGCCAGCTCACAGCAGGGGCCCAATCAGCCCCAGCATTTT

j_call: TRBJ2-1
d_call: TRBD1
v_call: TRBV2
clone_size: NA
cdr3_aa: CASRGTALGGEQFF
cdr3_nt: TGTGCCAGCAGGGGGACAGCTCTAGGCGGTGAGCAGTTCTTC

j_call: TRBJ2-1
d_call: NA
v_call: TRBV14
clone_size: NA
cdr3_aa: CASSQDDWRTPTYNEQFF
cdr3_nt: TGTGCCAGCAGCCAAGATGACTGGAGGACTCCGACCTACAATGAGCAGTTCTTC

j_call: TRBJ1-3
d_call: NA
v_call: TRBV5-6
clone_size: few
cdr3_aa: CASSRQDSGNTIYF
cdr3_nt: TGTGCCAGCAGCCGACAGGACTCTGGAAACACCATATATTTT

j_call: TRBJ1-6
d_call: NA
v_call: TRBV2
clone_size: NA
cdr3_aa: CAHGRTNSPLHF
cdr3_nt: TGTGCCCACGGACGGACTAATTCACCCCTCCACTTT

j_call: TRBJ2-6
d_call: NA
v_call: TRBV5-4
clone_size: NA
cdr3_aa: CASSAGPSRSSGANVLTF
cdr3_nt: TGTGCCAGCAGCGCGGGACCCTCCCGGAGCTCTGGGGCCAACGTCCTGACTTTC

j_call: TRBJ2-7
d_call: NA
v_call: TRBV4-1
clone_size: NA
cdr3_aa: CASSQDQHAGVEQYF
cdr3_nt: TGCGCCAGCAGCCAAGATCAACACGCCGGGGTCGAGCAGTACTTC

j_call: TRBJ2-3
d_call: TRBD2
v_call: TRBV2
clone_size: few
cdr3_aa: CASSDTSGGTDTQYF
cdr3_nt: TGTGCCAGCAGTGACACTAGCGGGGGCACAGATACGCAGTATTTT

j_call: TRBJ1-5
d_call: NA
v_call: TRBV28
clone_size: NA
cdr3_aa: CASSSPLGLSNQPQHF
cdr3_nt: TGTGCCAGCAGTTCACCTTTGGGATTGAGCAATCAGCCCCAGCATTTT

j_call: TRBJ2-1
d_call: TRBD2
v_call: TRBV2
clone_size: NA
cdr3_aa: CASSEAGGTYNEQFF
cdr3_nt: TGTGCCAGCAGCGAAGCGGGGGGTACATACAATGAGCAGTTCTTC

j_call: TRBJ2-1
d_call: TRBD2
v_call: TRBV11-3
clone_size: NA
cdr3_aa: CASSLDTAGDEQFF
cdr3_nt: TGTGCCAGCAGCTTAGATACAGCGGGGGATGAGCAGTTCTTC

j_call: TRBJ1-1
d_call: NA
v_call: TRBV6-8
clone_size: NA
cdr3_aa: CASTLGTLPDTEAFF
cdr3_nt: TGTGCCAGCACCCTCGGGACCCTCCCTGACACTGAAGCTTTCTTT

j_call: TRBJ1-5
d_call: TRBD1
v_call: TRBV2
clone_size: NA
cdr3_aa: CASRIGQGYQPQHF
cdr3_nt: TGTGCCAGCAGGATTGGACAGGGATATCAGCCCCAGCATTTT

j_call: TRBJ1-1
d_call: NA
v_call: TRBV30
clone_size: NA
cdr3_aa: CAWSVQATRHTEAFF
cdr3_nt: TGTGCCTGGAGTGTACAGGCAACCAGACACACTGAAGCTTTCTTT

j_call: TRBJ1-2
d_call: NA
v_call: TRBV29-1
clone_size: NA
cdr3_aa: CSTFNDRFRGYTF
cdr3_nt: TGCAGCACGTTCAACGACAGATTCCGTGGCTACACCTTC

j_call: TRBJ1-1
d_call: NA
v_call: TRBV18
clone_size: NA
cdr3_aa: CASSPAAGNTEAFF
cdr3_nt: TGTGCCAGCTCCCCAGCGGCAGGGAACACTGAAGCTTTCTTT

j_call: TRBJ2-3
d_call: NA
v_call: TRBV18
clone_size: few
cdr3_aa: CASSPGATDTQYF
cdr3_nt: TGTGCCAGCTCACCCGGCGCCACAGATACGCAGTATTTT

j_call: TRBJ2-4
d_call: TRBD1
v_call: TRBV18
clone_size: NA
cdr3_aa: CASSPAGTAKNIQYF
cdr3_nt: TGTGCCAGCTCACCAGCCGGGACAGCTAAAAACATTCAGTACTTC

j_call: TRBJ1-2
d_call: NA
v_call: TRBV7-9
clone_size: NA
cdr3_aa: CASSSDSYGYTF
cdr3_nt: TGTGCCAGCAGCTCAGACAGCTATGGCTACACCTTC

j_call: TRBJ2-7
d_call: NA
v_call: TRBV11-3
clone_size: once
cdr3_aa: CASSYGAQAEQYF
cdr3_nt: TGTGCCAGCAGCTACGGAGCACAGGCCGAGCAGTACTTC

j_call: TRBJ1-2
d_call: TRBD1
v_call: TRBV28
clone_size: NA
cdr3_aa: CASRFQGVDGYTF
cdr3_nt: TGTGCCAGCAGGTTCCAGGGGGTCGATGGCTACACCTTC

j_call: TRBJ2-2
d_call: TRBD1
v_call: TRBV9
clone_size: NA
cdr3_aa: CASSPGTGGRTGELFF
cdr3_nt: TGTGCCAGCAGCCCTGGGACAGGGGGTCGCACCGGGGAGCTGTTTTTT

j_call: TRBJ2-3
d_call: NA
v_call: TRBV7-2
clone_size: NA
cdr3_aa: CASSSTRDTQYF
cdr3_nt: TGTGCCAGCAGCTCCACTCGAGATACGCAGTATTTT

j_call: TRBJ1-2
d_call: NA
v_call: TRBV19
clone_size: NA
cdr3_aa: CASRGVGGRDGYTF
cdr3_nt: TGTGCCAGCCGAGGTGTTGGAGGGCGGGATGGCTACACCTTC

j_call: TRBJ1-1
d_call: NA
v_call: TRBV9
clone_size: NA
cdr3_aa: CASSVAPENTEAFF
cdr3_nt: TGTGCCAGCAGCGTAGCTCCGGAGAACACTGAAGCTTTCTTT

j_call: TRBJ1-4
d_call: TRBD1
v_call: TRBV19
clone_size: NA
cdr3_aa: CASSFVKGQGNEKLFF
cdr3_nt: TGTGCCAGTAGTTTCGTAAAGGGACAGGGCAATGAAAAACTGTTTTTT

j_call: TRBJ1-5
d_call: NA
v_call: TRBV19
clone_size: NA
cdr3_aa: CASSQADHQPQHF
cdr3_nt: TGTGCCAGTAGCCAGGCCGACCATCAGCCCCAGCATTTT

j_call: TRBJ1-5
d_call: NA
v_call: TRBV6-5
clone_size: NA
cdr3_aa: CASRNTGLRNQPQHF
cdr3_nt: TGTGCCAGCAGGAACACAGGGCTACGGAATCAGCCCCAGCATTTT

j_call: TRBJ2-5
d_call: TRBD2
v_call: TRBV11-2
clone_size: NA
cdr3_aa: CASSFGAGEGETQYF
cdr3_nt: TGTGCCAGCAGCTTTGGAGCGGGGGAGGGAGAGACCCAGTACTTC

j_call: TRBJ1-5
d_call: NA
v_call: TRBV4-1
clone_size: medium-sized
cdr3_aa: CASSQDDGSGNQPQHF
cdr3_nt: TGCGCCAGCAGCCAAGATGACGGATCGGGCAATCAGCCCCAGCATTTT

j_call: TRBJ2-3
d_call: NA
v_call: TRBV5-1
clone_size: NA
cdr3_aa: CASSQGLETDTQYF
cdr3_nt: TGCGCCAGCAGCCAGGGCCTAGAAACAGATACGCAGTATTTT

j_call: TRBJ2-3
d_call: NA
v_call: TRBV5-1
clone_size: NA
cdr3_aa: CASSLAGGTDTQYF
cdr3_nt: TGCGCCAGCAGCTTGGCCGGTGGCACAGATACGCAGTATTTT

j_call: TRBJ2-3
d_call: NA
v_call: TRBV5-1
clone_size: NA
cdr3_aa: CASSLRGLSTDTQYF
cdr3_nt: TGCGCCAGCAGCCTTCGGGGATTGAGCACAGATACGCAGTATTTT